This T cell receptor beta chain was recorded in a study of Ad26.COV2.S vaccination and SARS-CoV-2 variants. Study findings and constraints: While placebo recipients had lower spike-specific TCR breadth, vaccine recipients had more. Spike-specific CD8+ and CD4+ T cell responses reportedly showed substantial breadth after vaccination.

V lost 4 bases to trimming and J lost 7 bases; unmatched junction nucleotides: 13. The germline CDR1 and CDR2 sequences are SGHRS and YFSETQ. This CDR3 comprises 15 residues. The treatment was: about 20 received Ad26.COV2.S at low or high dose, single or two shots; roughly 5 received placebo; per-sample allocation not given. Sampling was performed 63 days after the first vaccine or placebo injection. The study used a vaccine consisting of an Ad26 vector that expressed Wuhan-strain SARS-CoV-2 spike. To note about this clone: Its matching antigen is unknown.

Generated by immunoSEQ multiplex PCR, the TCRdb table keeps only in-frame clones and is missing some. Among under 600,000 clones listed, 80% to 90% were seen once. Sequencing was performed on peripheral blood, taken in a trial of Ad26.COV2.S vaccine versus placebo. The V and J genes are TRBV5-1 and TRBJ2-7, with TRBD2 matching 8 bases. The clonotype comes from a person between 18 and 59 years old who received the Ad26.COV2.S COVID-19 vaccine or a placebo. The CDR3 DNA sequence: TGCGCCAGCAGCCTGAGTGGTAGCGGGACTGGGGAGCAGTACTTC. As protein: CASSLSGSGTGEQYF. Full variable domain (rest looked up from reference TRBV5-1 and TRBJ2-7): KAGVTQTPRYLIKTRGQQVTLSCSPISGHRSVSWYQQTPGQGLQFLFEYFSETQRNKGNFPGRFSGRQFSNSRSEMNVSTLELGDSALYLCASSLSGSGTGEQYFGPGTRLTVT.